This TCR beta chain was identified during a study of T-cell reconstitution after alpha-beta-depleted transplantation in children. This clonotype was seen a handful of times. Its matching antigen is unknown. Study-wide results and limits: It was newly produced T cells that mostly accounted for T-cell counts and diversity one year after transplant. For some patients, TCRbeta diversity was high at day 60 because of recipient T cells and thymic progenitors that survived. Expanded graft clones numbering several hundred reportedly gave rise to alpha-beta T cells about two months after transplant.

Unique molecular identifiers were incorporated during preparation of the TCRbeta library. MiXCR, applied by TCRdb to the PCR reads, yields one record per CDR3 protein. The table includes 250,000 to 400,000 distinct CDR3 sequences, more than 20% detected once. This CDR3 comprises 13 residues. V was trimmed by 1 base and J by 5 bases, leaving 8 bases between them. Germline lookup yields CDR1 SGHTA and CDR2 FQGTGA. This chain links TRBV7-3 with TRBJ2-5; D is unresolved. This clonotype originated in a male patient between 10 and 17 years old who had a stem cell transplant for acute lymphoblastic leukemia, so the T cells may come from the graft donor. The source material was PBMCs, mostly from graft donor cells, sampled 180 days after TCRalphabeta/CD19-depleted stem cell transplant. The CDR3 nucleotides read TGTGCCAGCAGCTTAAATGGGTTGGAGACCCAGTACTTC. As protein: CASSLNGLETQYF.